This T cell receptor beta chain is drawn from a study of cytomegalovirus exposure and HLA in healthy donors (dated 2017 in TCRdb). Regarding the complete study: In an earlier analysis of 450 to 750 of the donors, 276 Gb of sequence data and 117 million unique TCR beta sequences from roughly 200 million T cells were reported. An early release that covered about 600 HLA-typed donors contained approximately 300 gigabases of sequencing data and 75 million to 100 million unique TCR sequences. Of the roughly 420 genotyped donors, over 80% were placed in the genetic ancestry cluster associated with self-reported Caucasian donors. The study was designed to test whether signatures of past pathogen exposure could be identified by cataloging public T cell receptors. The study used immunosequencing to profile the T cell repertoires of approximately 650 subjects and linked those repertoires to cytomegalovirus serostatus. Besides the first cohort of under 700 subjects, a separate validation cohort made up of over a hundred different subjects was used. High-throughput TCR immunosequencing, statistical association of individual TCRs with disease status, and machine learning were combined to predict cytomegalovirus infection status. A later analysis re-analyzed previously published TCR beta repertoires from roughly 600 donors and added high-resolution HLA genotyping to study TCR occurrence patterns. Rather than using new phenotypic data, the later analysis identified candidate immune exposures from TCR beta sequences and from how often those sequences occurred across donors. An earlier analysis of around 580 of the donors used high-throughput TCR beta sequencing to judge whether each TCR beta V gene segment behaved as functional or pseudogenic. Donor age, sex, ethnicity and CMV serostatus were compiled together with the repertoire data. A later genetic analysis used genome-wide SNP genotypes for about 60% of the roughly 670 donors, treating that subset as a discovery cohort. All discovery cohort repertoires had been generated using a single sequencing platform. HLA typing included class I and class II loci at four-digit resolution. Typing coverage differed by locus: A, B, C, DRB1 and DQB1 were typed in roughly 620-640 donors, DQA1 in about 560, DPA1 in approximately 610, and DPB1 in just under 490. Four to six DR-DQ haplotypes were handled as single units for association and clustering, since linkage in the cohort was strong. On average, around 240,000 unique TCR beta nucleotide sequences were sequenced per donor among 398 genotyped donors of the cohort, with approximately 18% of those sequences being non-productive. Overall results and qualifications from the work: The presence/absence analyses assumed that sequencing depth was roughly uniform across donors, and that assumption may not be true. The authors suggested that the approach could potentially be extended to other disease states and immunological phenotypes. Correlated functional status among segregating V segments might be attributable to linkage disequilibrium, but an unknown experimental factor could not be ruled out. According to a later genetic analysis, donors in an Asian-associated ancestry cluster had fewer N-insertions in productive TCRs than the approximately 610-donor mean. Because counts were too low, roughly 16 rarely observed V segments, including chromosome 9 orphons, were left out of the earlier analysis of 500 to 650 of the donors. A later analysis found that TCR association rates varied across HLA loci, with DRB1 alleles showing the most associated TCRs and HLA-C alleles the fewest. In vitro tests confirmed that three of the cytomegalovirus-associated TCR beta chains recognize cytomegalovirus antigens. According to a later analysis, most CMV-associated TCR beta chains appeared to be HLA-restricted, and the HLA associations seemed to be driven largely by CMV exposure. An earlier analysis of 587 of the donors showed that most TCR beta V segments appeared in productive rearrangements either about 90% or about 30% of the time, which broadly matched IMGT annotations. Because the 87-base-pair reads could not distinguish some IMGT-functional V segments, including TRBV6-2 and TRBV6-3, those segments were excluded. The only immune exposure information available for the cohort was CMV serostatus. This cohort had only TCR beta chains sequenced, and the lack of alpha or paired-chain data limited which features could be detected. Because HLA typing was unavailable for some donors at each locus, only the typed subset was used in association tests. A cluster of highly shared sequence variants was judged likely to represent a technical artifact of the sequencing pipeline. A later analysis associated 17,000 or so TCR beta sequences with specific HLA alleles at a false discovery rate of 0.05. When HLA alleles, especially DR and DQ, strongly co-occurred, attributing TCR associations to individual alleles was difficult. In a later analysis, several top co-occurrence clusters were reported to appear linked to parvovirus B19, influenza, CMV and Epstein-Barr virus. While some public TCRs were present in many individuals, most TCR sequences turned up only very rarely across donors. The classifier was reported to diagnose cytomegalovirus status with high specificity and sensitivity in both the original and validation cohorts. In the study, approximately 160 TCR beta chains were listed as associated with cytomegalovirus. A further reported finding was that TCR beta sequences accurately predicted the HLA-A and HLA-B alleles for most subjects in the first cohort. In a later genetic analysis, a missense DCLRE1C variant was associated with V-gene and J-gene trimming of TCR beta chains, and the association was replicated in an independent cohort. A later analysis found that HLA-associated TCR beta chains were more clonally expanded and had lower generation probabilities than equally common non-associated chains.

Counted from cysteine to phenylalanine, this CDR3 has 15 amino acids. The kept DNA is CDR3 alone, 45 bases in frame from the first base. V sheds 3 bases and J sheds 0 bases, leaving 9 bases between their ends. In the germline V gene (reference sequence), CDR1 corresponds to LNHDA and CDR2 to SQIVND. Libraries came from the immunoSEQ multiplex PCR assay. A mixture of 60 forward primers for TCR Vbeta segments and 13 reverse primers for TCR Jbeta segments was used in the multiplex PCR. Amplification of the CDR3 region of rearranged TCR beta genes was performed with a multiplex PCR assay on genomic DNA. The amplified TCR beta libraries were sequenced on the Illumina HiSeq System as 87-base-pair reads. From the authors' description of their analysis: Across the 500 to 850 repertoires, a later analysis counted 78 million or so unique TCR beta chains, approximately 12 million of which were shared by at least two donors. Raw reads were error-corrected and collapsed into unique sequences by a nearest-neighbor algorithm in which closely related sequences were merged to remove PCR and sequencing errors. CDR3 sequences were aligned to IMGT reference sequences to assign V, D and J gene segments. For a sequence to be retained, a match of at least six nucleotides to both a V gene segment and a J gene segment was required. Rearrangements were classified as productive when the CDR3 lacked stop codons and remained in frame with V and J, and all other rearrangements were classified as non-productive. CDR3 was defined according to IMGT convention as the region running from the second conserved V-encoded cysteine to the conserved J-encoded phenylalanine. Sequences without an unambiguous match to a single V gene segment were excluded from the earlier analysis of over 500 of the donors. In an earlier analysis of several hundred of the donors, V segments were called functional above 56.7% productive rearrangements and were called segregating when the between-donor standard deviation exceeded 5%. A statistical classification framework was built for diagnosing cytomegalovirus status from the catalog of TCR beta chain sequences. A later analysis assigned V and J genes by comparing TCR nucleotide sequences with IMGT/GENE-DB human TR gene sequences. A later analysis assigned CDR3 sequences and most-parsimonious VDJ recombination scenarios with the TCRdist pipeline. A later analysis defined each TCR beta chain by its CDR3 amino acid sequence plus V-gene family, and excluded reads lacking a unique V-gene family. A later analysis removed several hundred highly shared, low-generation-probability nucleotide sequences to deal with suspected cross-contamination and a sequencing artifact. A later analysis calculated a clonal expansion index for each public chain from normalized within-repertoire ranks of inferred template counts. Generation probabilities in a later analysis came from a VDJ recombination model fitted to out-of-frame rearrangements, and those results were checked against IGoR. In a later analysis, TCR-TCR, TCR-HLA and TCR-CMV co-occurrence was scored with hypergeometric tests, and a repertoire-size bias correction was applied to TCR pairs. In a later analysis, false discovery rates were estimated by permuting HLA or CMV assignments 20 times. In a later analysis, co-occurring TCRs were grouped using DBSCAN, with TCRdist sequence similarity added in when clustering inside HLA-allele-positive subsets. For co-occurrence clustering, repertoires with fewer than 30,000 or more than 120,000 public chains were excluded, along with five or six repertoires with anomalous nucleotide sharing. TCRdb holds this immuneACCESS table with in-frame rearrangements only. Some clones are missing; in checked studies, unresolved V genes explain under half, and the rest has no known cause. The D gene and trimming were derived from the DNA, and the V and J assignments and clone size from that table. Present in this sample are 90,000 to 140,000 clones, less than 80% of which were seen just once. In total, the top ten clones hold approximately 1.3% of the sample.

As concerns this clone: It lacks a known antigen. No per-base quality is available; no much larger clone lies one base away.

In total, roughly 670 healthy bone marrow donors made up the cohort. At the time of sampling, all cohort members were nominally healthy, though unrecorded immune exposures were likely present. The donor was CMV seronegative and was included in the group of a few hundred seronegative cohort members. A peripheral blood sample was collected from each donor, and TCR beta sequencing was performed on peripheral blood mononuclear cells. The Qiagen DNeasy Blood Extraction Kit was used to extract genomic DNA from the blood cell samples. The sequence joins TRBV19 to TRBJ2-4, with the D gene call left open. Sequencing was performed on PBMCs. The receptor's source is a man in his thirties or forties in good health and CMV-seronegative. Read as DNA, the sequence is TGTGCCAGTAGTATTCCGTCACTAGCCAAAAACATTCAGTACTTC. It encodes CASSIPSLAKNIQYF.